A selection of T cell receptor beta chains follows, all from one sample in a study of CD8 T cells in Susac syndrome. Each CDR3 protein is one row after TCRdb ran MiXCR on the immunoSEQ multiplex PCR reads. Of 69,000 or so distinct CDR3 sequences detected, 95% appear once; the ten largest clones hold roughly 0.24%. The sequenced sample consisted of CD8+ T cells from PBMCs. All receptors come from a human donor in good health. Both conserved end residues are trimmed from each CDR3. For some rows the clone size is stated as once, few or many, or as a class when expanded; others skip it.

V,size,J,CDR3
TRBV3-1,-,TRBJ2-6,ASSQPEDYSGANVLT
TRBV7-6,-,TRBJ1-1,ASSSTEMNTEAF
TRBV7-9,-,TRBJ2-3,ASSSVAHPTDTQY
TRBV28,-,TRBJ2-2,ASRGPENTGELF
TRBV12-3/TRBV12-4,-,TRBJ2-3,ASSYGQFLTDTQY
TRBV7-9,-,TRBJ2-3,ASSNPSLQATDTQY
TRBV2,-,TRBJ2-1,ASSSRGGAIYNEQF
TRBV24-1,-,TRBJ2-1,ATSDLDRADNEQF
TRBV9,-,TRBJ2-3,ASSVITDTQY
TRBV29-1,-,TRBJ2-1,SVEDPKGQF
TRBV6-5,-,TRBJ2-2,ASSYSISGQTGELF
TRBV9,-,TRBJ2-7,ASSVGTSVGEQY
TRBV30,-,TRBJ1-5,AWSRQRNQPQH
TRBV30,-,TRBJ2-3,AWSVLGGDTQY
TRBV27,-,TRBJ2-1,ATRGGGVYNEQF
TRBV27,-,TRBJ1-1,ASSLSGTGGLGAF
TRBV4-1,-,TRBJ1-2,ASSPSAGGNYGYT
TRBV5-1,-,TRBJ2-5,ASSPYRGPGETQY
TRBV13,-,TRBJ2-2,ASTPISNTGELF
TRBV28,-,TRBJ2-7,ASGLPGRGQY
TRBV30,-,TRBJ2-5,AWSPSGQETQY
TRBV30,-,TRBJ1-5,AWSAQGFNQPQH
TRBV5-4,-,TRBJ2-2,ASRSMDSHTGELF
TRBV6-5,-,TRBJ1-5,ASSYKGLDQPQH
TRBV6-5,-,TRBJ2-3,ASSYSNPGADTQY
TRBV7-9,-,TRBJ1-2,ASSSPYNYGCT
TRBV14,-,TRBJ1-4,ASSQEFSGAPNEKLF
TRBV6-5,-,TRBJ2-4,ASSHKIRDRRLAKNIQY
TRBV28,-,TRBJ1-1,ASSGRNTEAF
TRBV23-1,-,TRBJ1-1,ASSPPPTDLNTEAF
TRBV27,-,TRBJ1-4,ASSTKNFNEKLF
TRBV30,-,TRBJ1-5,AWSEGRGQPQH
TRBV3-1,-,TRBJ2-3,ASSQDNSGGELDTQY
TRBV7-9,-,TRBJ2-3,AIGIARGIGTDTQY
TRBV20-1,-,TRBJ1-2,SARDIRGTGYGYT
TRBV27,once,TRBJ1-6,ASGGGPNSPLH
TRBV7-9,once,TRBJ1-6,ASSSERGNSPLH